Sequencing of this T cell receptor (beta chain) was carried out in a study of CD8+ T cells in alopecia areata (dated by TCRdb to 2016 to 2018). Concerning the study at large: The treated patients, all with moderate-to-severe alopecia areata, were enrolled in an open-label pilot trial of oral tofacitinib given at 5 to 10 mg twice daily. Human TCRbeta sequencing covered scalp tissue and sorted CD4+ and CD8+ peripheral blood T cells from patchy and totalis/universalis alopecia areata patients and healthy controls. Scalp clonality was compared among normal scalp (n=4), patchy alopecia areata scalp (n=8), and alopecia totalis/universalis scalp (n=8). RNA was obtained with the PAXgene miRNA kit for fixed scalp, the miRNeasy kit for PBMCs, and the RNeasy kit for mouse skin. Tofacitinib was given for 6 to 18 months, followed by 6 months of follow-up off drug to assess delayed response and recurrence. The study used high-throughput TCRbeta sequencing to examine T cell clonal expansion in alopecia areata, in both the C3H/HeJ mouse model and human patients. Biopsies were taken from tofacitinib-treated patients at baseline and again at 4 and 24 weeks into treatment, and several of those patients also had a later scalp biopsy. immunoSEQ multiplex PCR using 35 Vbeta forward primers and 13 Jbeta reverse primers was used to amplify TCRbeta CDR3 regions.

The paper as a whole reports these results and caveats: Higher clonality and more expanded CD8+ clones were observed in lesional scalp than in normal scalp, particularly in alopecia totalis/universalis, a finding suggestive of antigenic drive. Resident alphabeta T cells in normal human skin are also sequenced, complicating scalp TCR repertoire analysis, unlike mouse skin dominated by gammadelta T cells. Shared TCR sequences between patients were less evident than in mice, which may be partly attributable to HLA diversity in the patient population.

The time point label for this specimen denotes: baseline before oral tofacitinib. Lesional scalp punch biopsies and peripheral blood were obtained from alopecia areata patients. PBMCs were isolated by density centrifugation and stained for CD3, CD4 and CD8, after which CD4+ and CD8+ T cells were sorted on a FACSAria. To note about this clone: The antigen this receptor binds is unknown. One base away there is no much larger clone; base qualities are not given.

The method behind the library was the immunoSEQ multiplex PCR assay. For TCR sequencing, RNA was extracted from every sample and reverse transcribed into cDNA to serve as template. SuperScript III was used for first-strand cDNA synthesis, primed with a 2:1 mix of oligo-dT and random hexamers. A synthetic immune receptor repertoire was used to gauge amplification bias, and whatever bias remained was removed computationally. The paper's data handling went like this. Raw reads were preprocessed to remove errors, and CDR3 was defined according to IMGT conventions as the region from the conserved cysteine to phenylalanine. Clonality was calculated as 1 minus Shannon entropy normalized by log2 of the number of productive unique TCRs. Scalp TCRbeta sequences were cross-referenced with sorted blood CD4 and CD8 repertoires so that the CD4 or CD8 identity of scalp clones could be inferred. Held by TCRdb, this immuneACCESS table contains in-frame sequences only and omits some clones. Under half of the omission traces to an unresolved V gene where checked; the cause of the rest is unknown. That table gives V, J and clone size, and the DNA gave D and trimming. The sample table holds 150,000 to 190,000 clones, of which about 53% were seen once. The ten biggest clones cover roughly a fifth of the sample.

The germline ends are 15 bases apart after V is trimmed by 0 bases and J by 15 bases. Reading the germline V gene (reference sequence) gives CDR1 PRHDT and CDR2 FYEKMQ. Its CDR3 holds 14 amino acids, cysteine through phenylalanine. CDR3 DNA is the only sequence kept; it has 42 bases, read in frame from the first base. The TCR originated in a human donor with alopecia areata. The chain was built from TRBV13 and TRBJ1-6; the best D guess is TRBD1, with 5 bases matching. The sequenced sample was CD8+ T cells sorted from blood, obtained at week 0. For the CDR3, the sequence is CASSLGSAGAGLHF. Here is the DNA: TGTGCCAGCAGCTTAGGATCGGCCGGGGCTGGCCTCCACTTT.